This T cell receptor (beta chain) derives from a study of cytomegalovirus exposure and HLA in healthy donors. Details on this clone: Its specificity is unknown.

The CDR3 totals 12 residues. V shed 8 bases and J shed 5 bases, with 13 bases lying between them. In germline, CDR1 is LNHDA, CDR2 SQIVND (reference sequence). Broader study findings: Judged likely to be a sequencing artifact was a cluster of highly shared sequence variants.

Amplification used 60 Vbeta primers and 13 Jbeta primers. Some clones are missing from TCRdb's copy, which holds only in-frame ones; the method was immunoSEQ multiplex PCR. The data hold around 140,000 clones, with more than 75% observed a single time. The specimen was PBMCs. J is TRBJ2-7 and V is TRBV19; D is possibly TRBD1 (5 bases). This receptor was obtained from a woman between 50 and 59 years old in good health and CMV-seropositive. CDR3 residues: CASGDRVHEQYF. Here the CDR3 DNA reads TGTGCCAGTGGAGACAGAGTCCACGAGCAGTACTTC.